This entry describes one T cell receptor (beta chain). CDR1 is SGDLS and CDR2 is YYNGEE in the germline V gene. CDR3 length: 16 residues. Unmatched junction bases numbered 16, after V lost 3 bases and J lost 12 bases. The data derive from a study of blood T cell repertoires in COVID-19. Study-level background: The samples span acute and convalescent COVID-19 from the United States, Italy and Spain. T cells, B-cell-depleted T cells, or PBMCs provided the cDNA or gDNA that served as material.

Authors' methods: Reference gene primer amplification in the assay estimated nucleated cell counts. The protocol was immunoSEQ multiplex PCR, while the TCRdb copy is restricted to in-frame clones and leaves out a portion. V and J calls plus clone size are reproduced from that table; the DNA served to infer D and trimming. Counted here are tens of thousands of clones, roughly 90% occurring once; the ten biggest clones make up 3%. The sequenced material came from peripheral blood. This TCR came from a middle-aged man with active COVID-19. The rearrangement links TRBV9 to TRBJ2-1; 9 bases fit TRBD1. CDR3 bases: TGTGCCAGCAGCGGACAGAACAGGGGGCCCCAGAGTGGGCAGTTCTTC. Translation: CASSGQNRGPQSGQFF.